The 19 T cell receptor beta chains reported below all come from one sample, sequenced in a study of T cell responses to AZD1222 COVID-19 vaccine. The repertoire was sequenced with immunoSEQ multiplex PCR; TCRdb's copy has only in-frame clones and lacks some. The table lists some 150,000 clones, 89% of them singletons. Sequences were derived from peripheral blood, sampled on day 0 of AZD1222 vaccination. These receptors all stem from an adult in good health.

The CDR3 sequence is CASYPSGRRDGELFF. The CDR3 coding sequence is TGTGCCAGTTACCCGTCAGGCAGACGGGATGGGGAGCTGTTTTTT. V usage is TRBV2 and J usage is TRBJ2-2; TRBD2 might be the D (5 bases). Germline values: CDR1 SNHLY, CDR2 FYNNEI. There are 15 residues in the CDR3. V gave up 9 bases and J gave up 8 bases, with 22 bases separating them.

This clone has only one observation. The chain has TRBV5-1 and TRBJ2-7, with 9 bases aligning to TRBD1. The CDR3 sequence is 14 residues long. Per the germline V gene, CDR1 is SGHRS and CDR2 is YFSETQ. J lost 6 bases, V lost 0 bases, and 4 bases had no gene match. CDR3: CASSLGQGVIEQYF. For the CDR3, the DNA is TGCGCCAGCAGCTTGGGACAGGGGGTGATCGAGCAGTACTTC.

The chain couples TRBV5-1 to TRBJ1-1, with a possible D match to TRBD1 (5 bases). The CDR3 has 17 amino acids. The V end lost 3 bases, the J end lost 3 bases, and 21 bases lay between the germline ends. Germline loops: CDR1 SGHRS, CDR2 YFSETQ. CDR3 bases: TGCGCCAGCAGCTATGACAGAGGGATTATAAGGGACACTGAAGCTTTCTTT. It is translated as CASSYDRGIIRDTEAFF.

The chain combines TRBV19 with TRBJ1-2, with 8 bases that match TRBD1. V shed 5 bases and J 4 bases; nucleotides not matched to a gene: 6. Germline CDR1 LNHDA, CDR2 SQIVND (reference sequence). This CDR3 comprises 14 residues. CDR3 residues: CASSPWTGTYGYTF. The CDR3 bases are TGTGCCAGTAGTCCATGGACAGGGACCTATGGCTACACCTTC.

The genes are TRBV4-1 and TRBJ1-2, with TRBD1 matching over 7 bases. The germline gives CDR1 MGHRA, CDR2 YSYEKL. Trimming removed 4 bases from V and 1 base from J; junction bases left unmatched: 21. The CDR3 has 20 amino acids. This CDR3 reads CASSPGSIGTGVNGNYGYTF. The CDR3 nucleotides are TGCGCCAGCAGCCCGGGGAGTATAGGTACAGGGGTCAATGGTAACTATGGCTACACCTTC.

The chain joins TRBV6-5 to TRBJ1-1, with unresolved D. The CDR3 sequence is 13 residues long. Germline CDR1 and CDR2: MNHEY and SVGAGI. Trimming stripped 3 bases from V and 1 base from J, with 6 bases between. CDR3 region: CASSYKGNTEAFF. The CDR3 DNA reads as TGTGCCAGCAGTTATAAGGGGAACACTGAAGCTTTCTTT.

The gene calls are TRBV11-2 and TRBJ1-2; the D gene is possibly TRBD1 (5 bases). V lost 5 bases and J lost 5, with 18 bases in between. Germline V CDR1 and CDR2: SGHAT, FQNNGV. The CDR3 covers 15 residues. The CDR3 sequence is CASSLLTGTKYGYTF. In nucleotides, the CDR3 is TGTGCCAGCAGCCTCTTGACCGGGACCAAGTATGGCTACACCTTC.

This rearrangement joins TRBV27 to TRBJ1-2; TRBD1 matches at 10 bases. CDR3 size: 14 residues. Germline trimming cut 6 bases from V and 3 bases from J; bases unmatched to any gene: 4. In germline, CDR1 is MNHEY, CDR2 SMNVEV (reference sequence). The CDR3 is CASSRQGADYGYTF. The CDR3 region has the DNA TGTGCCAGCAGCCGACAGGGGGCAGACTATGGCTACACCTTC.

The CDR3 DNA reads TGTGCCAGTCAGGGCAGGTTATATAGCAATCAGCCCCAGCATTTT. Its translation is CASQGRLYSNQPQHF. The gene calls are TRBV19 and TRBJ1-5, with D perhaps TRBD1 (5 bases). This CDR3 contains 15 residues. V lost 8 bases to trimming and J lost 0 bases, with 14 bases between them. Germline V gene data show CDR1 as LNHDA and CDR2 as SQIVND (reference sequence).

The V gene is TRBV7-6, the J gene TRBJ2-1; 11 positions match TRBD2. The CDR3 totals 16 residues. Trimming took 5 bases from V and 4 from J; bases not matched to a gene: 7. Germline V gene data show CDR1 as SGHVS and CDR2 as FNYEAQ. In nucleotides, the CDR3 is TGTGCCAGCAGCCAGGGACTAGCGGACGGTTACAATGAGCAGTTCTTC. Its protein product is CASSQGLADGYNEQFF.

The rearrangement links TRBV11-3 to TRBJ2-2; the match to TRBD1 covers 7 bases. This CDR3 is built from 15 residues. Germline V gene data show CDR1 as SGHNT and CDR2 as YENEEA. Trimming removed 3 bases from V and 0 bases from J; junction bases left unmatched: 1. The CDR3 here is CASSFDRANTGELFF. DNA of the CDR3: TGTGCCAGCAGCTTTGACAGGGCGAACACCGGGGAGCTGTTTTTT.

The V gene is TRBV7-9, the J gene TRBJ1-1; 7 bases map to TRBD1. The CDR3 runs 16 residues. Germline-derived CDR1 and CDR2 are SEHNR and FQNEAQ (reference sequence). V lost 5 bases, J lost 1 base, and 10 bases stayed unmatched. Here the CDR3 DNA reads TGTGCCAGCAGCCCGAGACAGGGTAGGGGGAACACTGAAGCTTTCTTT. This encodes CASSPRQGRGNTEAFF.

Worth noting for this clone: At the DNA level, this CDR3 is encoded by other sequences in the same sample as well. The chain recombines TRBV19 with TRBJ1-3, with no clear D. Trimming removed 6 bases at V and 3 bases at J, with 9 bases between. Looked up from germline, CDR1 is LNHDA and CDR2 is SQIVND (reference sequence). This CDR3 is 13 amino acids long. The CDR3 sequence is CASRFPSGNTIYF. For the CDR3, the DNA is TGTGCCAGTAGGTTTCCGAGTGGAAACACCATATATTTT.

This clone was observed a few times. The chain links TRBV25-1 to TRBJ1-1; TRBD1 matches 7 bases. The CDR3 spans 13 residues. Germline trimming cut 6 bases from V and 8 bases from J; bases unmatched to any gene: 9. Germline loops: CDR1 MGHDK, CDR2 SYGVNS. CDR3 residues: CASRGQLIREAFF. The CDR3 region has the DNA TGTGCCAGCAGGGGACAGCTGATCCGGGAAGCTTTCTTT.

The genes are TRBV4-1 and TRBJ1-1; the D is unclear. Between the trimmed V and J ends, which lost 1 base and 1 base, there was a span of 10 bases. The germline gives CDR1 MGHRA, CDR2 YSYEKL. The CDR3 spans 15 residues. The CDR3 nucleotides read TGCGCCAGCAGCCAAGGGGGAGGTGCGAACACTGAAGCTTTCTTT. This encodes CASSQGGGANTEAFF.

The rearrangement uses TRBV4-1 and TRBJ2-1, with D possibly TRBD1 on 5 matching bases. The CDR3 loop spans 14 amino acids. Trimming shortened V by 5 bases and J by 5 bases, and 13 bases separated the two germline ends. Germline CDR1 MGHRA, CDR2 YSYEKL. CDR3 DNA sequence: TGCGCCAGCAGCGCGAAACAGGAAAACAATGAGCAGTTCTTC. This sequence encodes CASSAKQENNEQFF.

The CDR3 DNA reads as TGCGCCAGCAGCCAAGATGGAGGTTATGGCTACACCTTC. Protein: CASSQDGGYGYTF. V gene TRBV4-1 combines with J gene TRBJ1-2; D is undetermined. V dropped 0 bases and J dropped 5 bases, with 7 bases sitting between them. Per germline, CDR1 MGHRA and CDR2 YSYEKL. CDR3 length: 13 residues.

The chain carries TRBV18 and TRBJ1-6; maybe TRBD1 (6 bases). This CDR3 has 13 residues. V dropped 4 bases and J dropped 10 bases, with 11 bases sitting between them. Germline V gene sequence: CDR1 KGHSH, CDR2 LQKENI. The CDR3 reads CASSQNRDSPLHF. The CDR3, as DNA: TGTGCCAGCTCACAAAACAGGGACTCACCCCTCCACTTT.

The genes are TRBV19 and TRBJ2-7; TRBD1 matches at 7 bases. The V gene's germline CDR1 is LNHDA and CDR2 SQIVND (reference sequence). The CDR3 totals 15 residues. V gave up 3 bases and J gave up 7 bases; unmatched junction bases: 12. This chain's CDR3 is CASSIRTGASWEQYF. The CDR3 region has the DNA TGTGCCAGTAGTATTAGAACAGGGGCTTCATGGGAGCAGTACTTC.